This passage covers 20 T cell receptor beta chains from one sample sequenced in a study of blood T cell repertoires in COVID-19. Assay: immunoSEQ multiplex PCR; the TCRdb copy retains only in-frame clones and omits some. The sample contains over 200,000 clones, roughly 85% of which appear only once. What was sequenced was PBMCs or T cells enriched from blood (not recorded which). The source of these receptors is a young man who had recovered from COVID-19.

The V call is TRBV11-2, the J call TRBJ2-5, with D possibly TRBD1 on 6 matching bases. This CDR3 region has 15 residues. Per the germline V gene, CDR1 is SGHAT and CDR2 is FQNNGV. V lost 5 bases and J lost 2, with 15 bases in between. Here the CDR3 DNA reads TGTGCCAGCAGCCTCTCCGGGACACGACAAGAGACCCAGTACTTC. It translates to CASSLSGTRQETQYF.

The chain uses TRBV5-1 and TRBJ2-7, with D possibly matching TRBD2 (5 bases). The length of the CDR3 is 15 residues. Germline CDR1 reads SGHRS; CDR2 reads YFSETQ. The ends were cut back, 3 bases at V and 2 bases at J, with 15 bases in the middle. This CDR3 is CASSSPGVPTYEQYF. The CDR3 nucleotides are TGCGCCAGCAGCTCGCCCGGGGTCCCCACCTACGAGCAGTACTTC.

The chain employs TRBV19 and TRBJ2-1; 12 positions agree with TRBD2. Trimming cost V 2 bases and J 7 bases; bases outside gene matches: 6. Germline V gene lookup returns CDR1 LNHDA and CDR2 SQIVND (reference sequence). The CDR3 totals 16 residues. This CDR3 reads CASSIRPSGRGNEQFF. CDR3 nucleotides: TGTGCCAGTAGTATACGTCCTAGCGGGAGGGGGAATGAGCAGTTCTTC.

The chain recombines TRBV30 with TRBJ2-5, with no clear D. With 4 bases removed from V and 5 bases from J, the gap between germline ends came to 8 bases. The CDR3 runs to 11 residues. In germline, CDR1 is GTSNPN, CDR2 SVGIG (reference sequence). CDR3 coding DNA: TGTGCCTGGACCATTAGCGAGACCCAGTACTTC. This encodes CAWTISETQYF.

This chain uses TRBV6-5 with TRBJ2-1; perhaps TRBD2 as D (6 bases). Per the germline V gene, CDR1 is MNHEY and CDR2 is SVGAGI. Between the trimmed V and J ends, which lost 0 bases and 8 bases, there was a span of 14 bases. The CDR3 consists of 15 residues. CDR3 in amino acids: CASSYSGGRIDEQFF. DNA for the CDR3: TGTGCCAGCAGTTACTCCGGGGGACGTATCGATGAGCAGTTCTTC.

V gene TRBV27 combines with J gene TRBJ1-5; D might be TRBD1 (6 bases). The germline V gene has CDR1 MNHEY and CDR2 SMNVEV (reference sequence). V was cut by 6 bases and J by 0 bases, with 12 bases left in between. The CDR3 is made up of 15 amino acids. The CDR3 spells CASRPGQISNQPQHF. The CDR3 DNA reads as TGTGCCAGCAGGCCTGGACAGATTAGCAATCAGCCCCAGCATTTT.

CDR3 bases: TGTGCCAGCAGCTTATTTGGGCAGGGTAACCCGCATTCCTACGAGCAGTACTTC. Encoded protein: CASSLFGQGNPHSYEQYF. The V and J genes are TRBV7-2 and TRBJ2-7, with a tentative D call TRBD1 (5 bases). The length of the CDR3 is 18 residues. Trimming removed 2 bases at V and 1 base at J, with 21 bases between. Germline V CDR1 and CDR2: SGHTA, FQGNSA. The full variable domain, its missing parts supplied by reference TRBV7-2 and TRBJ2-7, is GAGVSQSPSNKVTEKGKDVELRCDPISGHTALYWYRQSLGQGLEFLIYFQGNSAPDKSGLPSDRFSAERTGGSVSTLTIQRTQQEDSAVYLCASSLFGQGNPHSYEQYFGPGTRLTVT.

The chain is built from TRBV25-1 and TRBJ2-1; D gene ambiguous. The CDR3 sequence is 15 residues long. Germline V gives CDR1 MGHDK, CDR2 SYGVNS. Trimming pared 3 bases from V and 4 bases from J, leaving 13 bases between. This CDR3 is CASSEKAGPYNEQFF. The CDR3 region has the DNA TGTGCCAGCAGTGAGAAAGCAGGTCCGTACAATGAGCAGTTCTTC.

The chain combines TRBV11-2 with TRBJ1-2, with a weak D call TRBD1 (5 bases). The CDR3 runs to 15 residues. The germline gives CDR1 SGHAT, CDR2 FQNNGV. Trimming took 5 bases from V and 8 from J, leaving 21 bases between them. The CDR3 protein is CASSPVVGPVLGYTF. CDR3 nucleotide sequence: TGTGCCAGCAGCCCGGTTGTGGGGCCCGTTTTAGGCTACACCTTC.

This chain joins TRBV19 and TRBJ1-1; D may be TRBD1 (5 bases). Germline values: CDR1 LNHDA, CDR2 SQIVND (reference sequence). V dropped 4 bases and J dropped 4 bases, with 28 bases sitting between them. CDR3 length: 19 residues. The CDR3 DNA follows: TGTGCCAGTAGTAAGATGTCAGACAGTATATTCTTCAGTAGCACTGAAGCTTTCTTT. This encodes CASSKMSDSIFFSSTEAFF. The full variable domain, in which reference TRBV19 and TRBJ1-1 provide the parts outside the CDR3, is DGGITQSPKYLFRKEGQNVTLSCEQNLNHDAMYWYRQDPGQGLRLIYYSQIVNDFQKGDIAEGYSVSREKKESFPLTVTSAQKNPTAFYLCASSKMSDSIFFSSTEAFFGQGTRLTVV.

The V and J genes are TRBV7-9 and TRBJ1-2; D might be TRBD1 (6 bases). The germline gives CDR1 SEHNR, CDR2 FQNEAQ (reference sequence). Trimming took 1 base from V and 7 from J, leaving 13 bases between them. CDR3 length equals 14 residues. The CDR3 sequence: CASSLEGGLTGYTF. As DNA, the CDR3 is TGTGCCAGCAGCTTAGAGGGGGGGTTGACTGGCTACACCTTC.

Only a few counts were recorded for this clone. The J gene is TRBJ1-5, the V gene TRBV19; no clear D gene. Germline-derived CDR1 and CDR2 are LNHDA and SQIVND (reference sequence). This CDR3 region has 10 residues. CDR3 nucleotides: TGTGGTGTGGGGAGTCAGCCCCAGCATTTT. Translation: CGVGSQPQHF.

CDR3 coding DNA: TGTGCCAGTAGTCCACAGGGGGCGAAGGAAAAACTGTTTTTT. This translates into CASSPQGAKEKLFF. This chain links TRBV19 with TRBJ1-4, with 9 positions matching TRBD1. The CDR3 length is 14 residues. Germline V gives CDR1 LNHDA, CDR2 SQIVND (reference sequence). Germline trimming cut 5 bases from V and 8 bases from J; bases unmatched to any gene: 6.

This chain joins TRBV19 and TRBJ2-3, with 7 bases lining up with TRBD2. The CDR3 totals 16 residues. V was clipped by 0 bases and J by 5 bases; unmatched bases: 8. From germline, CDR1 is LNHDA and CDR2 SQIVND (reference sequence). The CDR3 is CASSIDPAGSVDTQYF. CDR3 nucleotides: TGTGCCAGTAGTATAGATCCAGCGGGATCAGTAGATACGCAGTATTTT.

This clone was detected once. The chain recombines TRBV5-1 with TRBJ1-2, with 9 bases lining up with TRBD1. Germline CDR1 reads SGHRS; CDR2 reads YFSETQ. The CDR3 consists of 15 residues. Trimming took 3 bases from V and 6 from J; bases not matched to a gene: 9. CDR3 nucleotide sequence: TGCGCCAGCAGCTATTCTCCCGGGACAGGGAATGGCTACACCTTC. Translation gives CASSYSPGTGNGYTF.

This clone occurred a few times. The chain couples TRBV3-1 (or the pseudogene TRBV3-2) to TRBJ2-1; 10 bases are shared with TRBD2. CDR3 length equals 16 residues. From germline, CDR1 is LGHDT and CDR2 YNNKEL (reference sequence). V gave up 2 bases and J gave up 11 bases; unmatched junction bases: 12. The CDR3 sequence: CASSQISSGSSGKQFF. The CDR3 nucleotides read TGTGCCAGCAGCCAAATTTCTAGCGGGAGTTCTGGTAAGCAGTTCTTC.

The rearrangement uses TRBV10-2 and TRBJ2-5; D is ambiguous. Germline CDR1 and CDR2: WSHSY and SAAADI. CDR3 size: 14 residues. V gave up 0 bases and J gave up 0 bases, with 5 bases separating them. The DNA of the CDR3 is TGCGCCAGCAGTGAGTCTTACTACCAAGAGACCCAGTACTTC. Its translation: CASSESYYQETQYF.

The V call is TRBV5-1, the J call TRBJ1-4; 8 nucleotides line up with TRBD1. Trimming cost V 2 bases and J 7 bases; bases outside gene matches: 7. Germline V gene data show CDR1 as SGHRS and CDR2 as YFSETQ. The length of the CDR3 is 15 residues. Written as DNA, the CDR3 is TGCGCCAGCAGCTTCGGGGACAGGAACGGTGAAAAACTGTTTTTT. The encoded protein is CASSFGDRNGEKLFF. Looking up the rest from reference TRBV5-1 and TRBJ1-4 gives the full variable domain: KAGVTQTPRYLIKTRGQQVTLSCSPISGHRSVSWYQQTPGQGLQFLFEYFSETQRNKGNFPGRFSGRQFSNSRSEMNVSTLELGDSALYLCASSFGDRNGEKLFFGSGTQLSVL.

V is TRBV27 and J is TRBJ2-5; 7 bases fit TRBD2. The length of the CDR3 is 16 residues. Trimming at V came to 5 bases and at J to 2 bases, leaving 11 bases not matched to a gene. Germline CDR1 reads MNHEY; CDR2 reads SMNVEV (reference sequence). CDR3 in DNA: TGTGCCAGCAGTGGGAGAGTGGGGGGGTGGCAAGAGACCCAGTACTTC. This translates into CASSGRVGGWQETQYF.

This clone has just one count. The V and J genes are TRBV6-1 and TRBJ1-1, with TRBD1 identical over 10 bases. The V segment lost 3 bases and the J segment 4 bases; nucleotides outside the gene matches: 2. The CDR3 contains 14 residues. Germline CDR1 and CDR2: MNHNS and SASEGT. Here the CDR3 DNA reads TGTGCCAGCAGTGAGGGACAGGGGCCCACTGAAGCTTTCTTT. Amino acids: CASSEGQGPTEAFF.